This T cell receptor beta chain was retrieved from a study of CD8 T cells in Susac syndrome. The study, taken as a whole, reports: It was acknowledged in the study that the number of individuals who were included in its TCR sequencing and HLA analysis was relatively small.

Sequencing of TCR beta was carried out in blood CD8+ and CD4+ T cells. The CD8+ and CD4+ T cells were negatively isolated, with the TEMRA cells enriched by FACS. The table lists this clonotype with a count of one. Its antigen remains unknown. Random hexamers primed reverse transcription of about 0.45 to 1 ug RNA. TCRdb reprocessed the immunoSEQ multiplex PCR reads with MiXCR, giving one entry per CDR3 protein. Of approximately 54,000 distinct CDR3 sequences listed, over 90% are singletons. Trimming removed 5 bases at V and 2 bases at J, with 16 bases between. The CDR3 totals 16 residues. Germline V gene lookup returns CDR1 KGHSH and CDR2 LQKENI.

Input material: CD8+ T cells from PBMCs. This receptor was identified in a human donor with Susac syndrome. The gene calls are TRBV18 and TRBJ1-5, with D perhaps matching TRBD1 (5 bases). The CDR3 bases are TGTGCCAGCTCAAACCAAGGCCAGGGCGGCAATCAGCCCCAGCATTTT. It codes for CASSNQGQGGNQPQHF.